A selection of T cell receptor beta chains follows, all from one sample in a study of T-cell reconstitution after alpha-beta-depleted transplantation in children. TCRdb reprocessed the PCR reads via MiXCR and lists one record per CDR3 protein. The profile shows hundreds of thousands of distinct CDR3 sequences, 13% of them singletons. Material: PBMCs, mostly from graft donor cells, obtained 360 days after TCRalphabeta/CD19-depleted stem cell transplant. The receptor source for this set is a male patient between 10 and 17 years old who had a stem cell transplant for acute myeloid leukemia, so the T cells may come from the graft donor. The CDR3 runs from the conserved cysteine through the conserved F or W. D genes are given only for firm matches. Size tells how often a clone was seen (once, few, many) or the class of an expanded clone, and some rows leave it out.

j_call,clone_size,v_call,d_call,cdr3_nt,cdr3_aa
TRBJ2-1,few,TRBV29-1,NA,TGCAGCGTTGTTTCAGCGGTAGTTGATGAGCAGTTCTTC,CSVVSAVVDEQFF
TRBJ2-7,NA,TRBV7-9,NA,TGTGCCAGCAGCGCTCGAGGCCACGAGCAGTACTTC,CASSARGHEQYF
TRBJ2-7,NA,TRBV12-3/TRBV12-4,NA,TGTGCCAGCAAGGGGCCCGGGGGCGAGCAGTACTTC,CASKGPGGEQYF
TRBJ2-1,NA,TRBV11-2,TRBD1,TGTGCCAGCAGCTCATTCGTGAAGACAGGGGGGTCCTACAATGAGCAGTTCTTC,CASSSFVKTGGSYNEQFF
TRBJ2-1,few,TRBV20-1,TRBD2,TGCAGTGCTGGGGGGACTAGTAAAACTCGGGATGAGCAGTTCTTC,CSAGGTSKTRDEQFF
TRBJ2-3,many,TRBV12-3/TRBV12-4,NA,TGTGCCAGCAGTTCGATAGTTGCAGATACGCAGTATTTT,CASSSIVADTQYF
TRBJ1-1,many,TRBV28,NA,TGTGCCAGCAGTTTATGGCACGCTTTCTTT,CASSLWHAFF
TRBJ2-5,few,TRBV12-3/TRBV12-4,TRBD2,TGTGCCAGCAGACTTGATTCGCGGGAGGGGGAGACCCAGTACTTC,CASRLDSREGETQYF
TRBJ2-5,many,TRBV18,TRBD2,TGTGCCAGCTCACCCGGCGAGCGGGGGGATGAAGAGACCCAGTACTTC,CASSPGERGDEETQYF
TRBJ2-1,few,TRBV29-1,TRBD2,TGCAGCGTTGCCACGGCGGGAGGGCCGACGGATGAGCAGTTCTTC,CSVATAGGPTDEQFF
TRBJ1-6,few,TRBV5-4,NA,TGTGCCAGCAGCTTGGGCGCCCATAGCTCCTATAATTCACCCCTCCACTTT,CASSLGAHSSYNSPLHF
TRBJ2-7,NA,TRBV6-2/TRBV6-3,NA,TGTGCCAGCAGAGATCCGCCCCAACTGTACGAGCAGTACTTC,CASRDPPQLYEQYF
TRBJ2-4,many,TRBV29-1,NA,TGCAGCGTCGGCGGGATAGGTGCCAAAAACATTCAGTACTTC,CSVGGIGAKNIQYF
TRBJ2-5,NA,TRBV29-1,NA,TGCAGCGTTGATTCGGCCTTAGGGGAGACCCAGTACTTC,CSVDSALGETQYF
TRBJ1-2,NA,TRBV29-1,NA,TGCAGCGTTGATCTGGACACAAAGGTGGGCTATGGCTACACCTTC,CSVDLDTKVGYGYTF
TRBJ2-1,few,TRBV28,NA,TGTGCCAGCAGTTATGTTGAGCAGTTCTTC,CASSYVEQFF